What follows are 14 T cell receptor beta chains derived from one specimen sequenced in a study of cytomegalovirus exposure and HLA in healthy donors. PCR used 60 Vbeta primers and 13 Jbeta primers. Some clones are missing from TCRdb's copy, which holds only in-frame ones; the method was immunoSEQ multiplex PCR. The table lists roughly 110,000 clones, roughly 71% of them singletons. Sequencing input: PBMCs. These receptor sequences come from a man between 18 and 35 years old in good health and CMV-seropositive.

This chain joins TRBV25-1 and TRBJ2-1; D might be TRBD1 (6 bases). The V end was cut by 6 bases, the J end by 3 bases, with 9 bases between. The germline CDR1 and CDR2 sequences are MGHDK and SYGVNS. CDR3 size: 13 residues. CDR3 sequence (DNA): TGTGCCAGCAGGTGGACAGACTACAATGAGCAGTTCTTC. This sequence encodes CASRWTDYNEQFF.

This clone came up a few times. CDR3 protein: CASSYSRPQGNQPQHF. The CDR3, as DNA: TGTGCCAGCAGTTACTCGAGACCACAGGGCAATCAGCCCCAGCATTTT. V gene TRBV6-5 combines with J gene TRBJ1-5, with TRBD1 as a possible D gene (5 bases). CDR1 is MNHEY and CDR2 is SVGAGI in the germline V gene. The CDR3 sequence is 16 residues long. Trimming shortened V by 0 bases and J by 2 bases, and 11 bases separated the two germline ends.

This clone was found a few times. This chain links TRBV27 with TRBJ1-1; 8 nucleotides align to TRBD1. This CDR3 has 16 amino acids. Germline values: CDR1 MNHEY, CDR2 SMNVEV (reference sequence). Trimming removed 4 bases from V and 5 bases from J; junction bases left unmatched: 12. The CDR3 region is CASSWDRSAYSTEAFF. In DNA form, the CDR3 reads TGTGCCAGCAGTTGGGACAGGTCAGCATATTCAACTGAAGCTTTCTTT.

The sample holds a few counts of this clone. CDR3 in amino acids: CASSGTPGYQPQHF. CDR3 DNA: TGCGCCAGCAGTGGCACACCAGGGTATCAGCCCCAGCATTTT. V is TRBV10-1 and J is TRBJ1-5; weak D call: TRBD1 (5 bases). V was trimmed by 4 bases and J by 5 bases, leaving 12 bases between them. CDR1 is WNHNN, CDR2 SYGVQD, per germline (reference sequence). There are 14 residues in the CDR3.

The genes are TRBV10-2 and TRBJ1-5; D ambiguous. Per germline, CDR1 WSHSY and CDR2 SAAADI. The CDR3 covers 13 residues. V lost 4 bases and J lost 1, with 5 bases in between. The CDR3 DNA follows: TGCGCCAGCAGTGTGGGCAGCAATCAGCCCCAGCATTTT. As protein: CASSVGSNQPQHF.

J is TRBJ1-6 and V is TRBV2; 7 nucleotides line up with TRBD1. V shed 7 bases, J shed 7 bases, and the junction held 10 bases outside the gene matches. The CDR3 is 15 residues long. Germline V gene lookup returns CDR1 SNHLY and CDR2 FYNNEI. The CDR3: CASTYRTGVNSPLHF. CDR3 nucleotide sequence: TGTGCCAGCACCTACAGGACAGGCGTAAATTCACCCCTCCACTTT.

The chain employs TRBV6-6 and TRBJ2-7, with 8 bases that match TRBD1. Trimming took 6 bases from V and 2 from J; bases not matched to a gene: 9. Germline V gene sequence: CDR1 MNHNY, CDR2 SVGAGI (reference sequence). CDR3 length: 15 residues. CDR3 nucleotides: TGTGCCAGCAGAAATTTCCGGACAGGGCCCTACGAGCAGTACTTC. Residues: CASRNFRTGPYEQYF.

This CDR3 is CASRQLTGRVLYNEQFF. The CDR3 DNA reads TGTGCCAGCAGACAACTAACAGGGAGGGTTCTCTACAATGAGCAGTTCTTC. The chain links TRBV5-6 to TRBJ2-1; maybe TRBD2 (7 bases). The CDR3 is made up of 17 amino acids. Germline CDR1 SGHDT, CDR2 YYEEEE. V lost 5 bases and J 3 bases, leaving 21 bases between the germline ends.

This sequence joins TRBV6-1 and TRBJ2-3, with D tentatively TRBD1 (6 bases). This CDR3 is 13 amino acids long. V lost 6 bases and J 1 base, leaving 8 bases between the germline ends. Germline CDR1 and CDR2: MNHNS and SASEGT. CDR3 residues: CASRPGGTDTQYF. CDR3 sequence (DNA): TGTGCCAGCAGGCCAGGGGGCACAGATACGCAGTATTTT.

The V gene is TRBV11-3, the J gene TRBJ2-1, with unresolved D. The length of the CDR3 is 15 residues. CDR1 is SGHNT and CDR2 is YENEEA in the germline V gene. V lost 0 bases, J lost 1 base, and 7 bases lay in between. CDR3 coding DNA: TGTGCCAGCAGCTTAGAACAGATGTCCTACAATGAGCAGTTCTTC. Protein product: CASSLEQMSYNEQFF. The full variable domain, rest sourced from reference TRBV11-3 and TRBJ2-1, is EAGVVQSPRYKIIEKKQPVAFWCNPISGHNTLYWYLQNLGQGPELLIRYENEEAVDDSQLPKDRFSAERLKGVDSTLKIQPAELGDSAVYLCASSLEQMSYNEQFFGPGTRLTVL.

The V call is TRBV15, the J call TRBJ2-4, with a weak D call TRBD1 (6 bases). V shed 6 bases and J shed 3 bases, with 15 bases lying between them. Germline V lookup: CDR1 LNHNV, CDR2 YYDKDF (reference sequence). This CDR3 contains 15 residues. This chain's CDR3 is CATRSFEDSKNIQYF. DNA for the CDR3: TGTGCCACCAGGTCCTTCGAGGACAGCAAAAACATTCAGTACTTC.

The chain combines TRBV28 with TRBJ2-3; 7 nucleotides match TRBD1. Germline V lookup: CDR1 MDHEN, CDR2 SYDVKM. The CDR3 totals 19 residues. V shed 5 bases, J shed 3 bases, and the junction held 20 bases outside the gene matches. The CDR3 sequence is CASSTPGQSLPEGTDTQYF. CDR3 nucleotide sequence: TGTGCCAGCAGTACGCCGGGACAGTCCTTACCCGAGGGGACAGATACGCAGTATTTT. Using reference TRBV28 and TRBJ2-3 for the parts outside the CDR3, the full variable domain is DVKVTQSSRYLVKRTGEKVFLECVQDMDHENMFWYRQDPGLGLRLIYFSYDVKMKEKGDIPEGYSVSREKKERFSLILESASTNQTSMYLCASSTPGQSLPEGTDTQYFGPGTRLTVL.

The chain joins TRBV5-6 to TRBJ2-2; D is perhaps TRBD2 (8 bases). This CDR3 has 16 amino acids. V gave up 4 bases and J gave up 6 bases, with 19 bases separating them. Germline CDR1 SGHDT, CDR2 YYEEEE. CDR3 sequence (DNA): TGTGCCAGCAGCCCAGGGGGACCCGGGGGGGCCGGGGAGCTGTTTTTT. Translating it yields CASSPGGPGGAGELFF.

The V gene is TRBV7-9, the J gene TRBJ1-5; 8 bases map to TRBD1. V lost 5 bases and J lost 1; bases outside the gene matches: 4. Germline loops: CDR1 SEHNR, CDR2 FQNEAQ (reference sequence). The CDR3 spans 15 residues. CDR3 loop: CASSVYRGSNQPQHF. The CDR3 DNA follows: TGTGCCAGCAGCGTATACAGGGGGAGCAATCAGCCCCAGCATTTT.